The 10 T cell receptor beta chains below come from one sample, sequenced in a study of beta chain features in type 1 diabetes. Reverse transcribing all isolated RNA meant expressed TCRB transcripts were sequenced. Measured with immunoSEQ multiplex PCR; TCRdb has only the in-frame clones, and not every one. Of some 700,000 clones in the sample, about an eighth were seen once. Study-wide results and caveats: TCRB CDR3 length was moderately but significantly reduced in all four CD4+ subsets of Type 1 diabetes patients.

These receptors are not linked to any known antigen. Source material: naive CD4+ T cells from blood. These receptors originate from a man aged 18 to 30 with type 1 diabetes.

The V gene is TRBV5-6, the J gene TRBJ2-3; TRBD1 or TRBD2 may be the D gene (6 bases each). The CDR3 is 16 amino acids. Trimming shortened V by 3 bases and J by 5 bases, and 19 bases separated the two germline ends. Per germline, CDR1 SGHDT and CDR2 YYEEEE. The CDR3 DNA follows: TGTGCCAGCAGCTCCCCGGGGAGGCAGGGGAGAGATACGCAGTATTTT. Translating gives CASSSPGRQGRDTQYF. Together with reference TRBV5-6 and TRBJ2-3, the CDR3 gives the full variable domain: DAGVTQSPTHLIKTRGQQVTLRCSPKSGHDTVSWYQQALGQGPQFIFQYYEEEERQRGNFPDRFSGHQFPNYSSELNVNALLLGDSALYLCASSSPGRQGRDTQYFGPGTRLTVL.

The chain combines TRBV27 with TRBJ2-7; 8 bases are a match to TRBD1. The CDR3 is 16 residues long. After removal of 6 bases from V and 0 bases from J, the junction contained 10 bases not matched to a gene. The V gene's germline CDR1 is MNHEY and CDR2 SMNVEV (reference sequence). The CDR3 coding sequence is TGTGCCAGCAGGGACAGGGCCACCACCCCCTCCTACGAGCAGTACTTC. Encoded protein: CASRDRATTPSYEQYF.

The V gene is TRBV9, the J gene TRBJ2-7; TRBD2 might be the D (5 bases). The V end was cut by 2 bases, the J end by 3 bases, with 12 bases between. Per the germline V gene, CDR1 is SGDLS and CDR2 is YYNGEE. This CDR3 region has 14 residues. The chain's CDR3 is CASSVGELDYEQYF. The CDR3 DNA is TGTGCCAGCAGCGTCGGCGAACTAGACTACGAGCAGTACTTC.

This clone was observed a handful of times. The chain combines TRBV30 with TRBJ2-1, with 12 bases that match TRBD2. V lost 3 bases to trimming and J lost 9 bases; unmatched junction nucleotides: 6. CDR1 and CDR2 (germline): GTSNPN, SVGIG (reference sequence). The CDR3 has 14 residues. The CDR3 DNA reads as TGTGCCTGGAGAGGACTAGCGGGGCCCGGTGAGCAGTTCTTC. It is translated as CAWRGLAGPGEQFF.

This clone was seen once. For the CDR3, the DNA is TGTGCCAGCAGCTTAGATCCTGGACAGGGTGATGGCTACACCTTC. It specifies CASSLDPGQGDGYTF. The chain combines TRBV11-3 with TRBJ1-2, with 8 bases fitting TRBD1. Germline V gene sequence: CDR1 SGHNT, CDR2 YENEEA. Losses at the gene ends were 0 bases for V and 6 bases for J; bases not matched to a gene: 6. This CDR3 has 15 amino acids.

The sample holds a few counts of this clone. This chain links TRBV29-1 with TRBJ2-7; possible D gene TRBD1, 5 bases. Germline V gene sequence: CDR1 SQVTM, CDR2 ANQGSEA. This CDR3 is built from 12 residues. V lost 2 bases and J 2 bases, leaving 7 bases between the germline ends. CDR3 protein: CSVERTPYEQYF. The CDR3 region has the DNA TGCAGCGTTGAACGGACACCCTACGAGCAGTACTTC.

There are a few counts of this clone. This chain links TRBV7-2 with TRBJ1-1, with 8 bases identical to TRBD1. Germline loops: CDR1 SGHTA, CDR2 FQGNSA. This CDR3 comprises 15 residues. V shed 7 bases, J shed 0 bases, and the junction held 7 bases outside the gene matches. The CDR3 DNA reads TGTGCCAGCACCTCTCAGACAGGGGTGAACACTGAAGCTTTCTTT. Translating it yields CASTSQTGVNTEAFF.

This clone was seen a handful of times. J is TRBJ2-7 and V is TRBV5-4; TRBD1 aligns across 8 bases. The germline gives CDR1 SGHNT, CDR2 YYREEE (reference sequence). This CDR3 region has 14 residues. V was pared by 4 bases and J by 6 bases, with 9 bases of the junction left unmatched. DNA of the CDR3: TGTGCCAGCAGCAGTACCCGACAGGGGTCCGAGCAGTACTTC. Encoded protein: CASSSTRQGSEQYF.

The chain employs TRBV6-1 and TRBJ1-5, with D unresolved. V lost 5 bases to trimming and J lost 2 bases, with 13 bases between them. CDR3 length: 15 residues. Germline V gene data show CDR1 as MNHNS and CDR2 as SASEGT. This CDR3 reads CASSLEGGGNQPQHF. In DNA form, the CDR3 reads TGTGCCAGCAGTCTCGAAGGAGGAGGCAATCAGCCCCAGCATTTT.

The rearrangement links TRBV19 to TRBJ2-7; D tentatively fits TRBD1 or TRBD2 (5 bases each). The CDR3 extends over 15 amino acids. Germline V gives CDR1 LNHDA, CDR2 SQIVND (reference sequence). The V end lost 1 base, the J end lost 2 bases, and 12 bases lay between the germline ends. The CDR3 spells CASSIGWGNPYEQYF. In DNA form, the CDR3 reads TGTGCCAGTAGTATAGGATGGGGGAACCCCTACGAGCAGTACTTC.